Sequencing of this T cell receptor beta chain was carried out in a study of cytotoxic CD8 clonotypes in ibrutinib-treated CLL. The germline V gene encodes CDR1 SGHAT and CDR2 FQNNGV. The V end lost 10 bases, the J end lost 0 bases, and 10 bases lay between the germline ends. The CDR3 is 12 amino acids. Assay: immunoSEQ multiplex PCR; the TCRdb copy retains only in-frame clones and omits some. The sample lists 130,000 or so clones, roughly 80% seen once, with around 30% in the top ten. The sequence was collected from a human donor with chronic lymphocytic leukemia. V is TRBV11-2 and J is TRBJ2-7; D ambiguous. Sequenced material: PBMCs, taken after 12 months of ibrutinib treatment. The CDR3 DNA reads TGTGCCACCGGGCCTTACTCCTACGAGCAGTACTTC. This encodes CATGPYSYEQYF.